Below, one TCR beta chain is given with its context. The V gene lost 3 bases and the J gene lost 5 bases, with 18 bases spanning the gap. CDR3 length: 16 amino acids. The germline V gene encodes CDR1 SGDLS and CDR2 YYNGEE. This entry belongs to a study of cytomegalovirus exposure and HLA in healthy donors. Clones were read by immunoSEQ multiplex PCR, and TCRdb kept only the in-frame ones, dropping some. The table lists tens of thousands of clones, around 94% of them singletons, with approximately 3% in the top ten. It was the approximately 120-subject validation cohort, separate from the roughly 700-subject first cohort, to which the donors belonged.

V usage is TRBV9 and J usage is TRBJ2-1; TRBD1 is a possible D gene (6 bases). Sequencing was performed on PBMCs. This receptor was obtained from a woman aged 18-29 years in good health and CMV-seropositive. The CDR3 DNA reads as TGTGCCAGCAGCGCAATACAGGGTCGACCTAACAATGAGCAGTTCTTC. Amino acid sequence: CASSAIQGRPNNEQFF.